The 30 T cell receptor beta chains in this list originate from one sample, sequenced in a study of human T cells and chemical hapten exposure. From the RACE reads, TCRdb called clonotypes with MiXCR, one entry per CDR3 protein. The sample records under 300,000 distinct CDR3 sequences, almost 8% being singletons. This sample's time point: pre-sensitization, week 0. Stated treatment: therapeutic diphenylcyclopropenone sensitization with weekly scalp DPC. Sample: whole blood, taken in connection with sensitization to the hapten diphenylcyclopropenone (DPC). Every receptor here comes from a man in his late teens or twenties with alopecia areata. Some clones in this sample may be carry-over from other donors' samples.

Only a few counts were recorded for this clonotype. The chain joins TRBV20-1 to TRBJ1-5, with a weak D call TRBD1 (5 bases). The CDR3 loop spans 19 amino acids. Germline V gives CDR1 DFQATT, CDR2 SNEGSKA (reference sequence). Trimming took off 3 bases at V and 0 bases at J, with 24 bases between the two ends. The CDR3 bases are TGCAGTGCTAGCAGGGTTAAGATGGGCCCTGAGAATAGCAATCAGCCCCAGCATTTT. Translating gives CSASRVKMGPENSNQPQHF.

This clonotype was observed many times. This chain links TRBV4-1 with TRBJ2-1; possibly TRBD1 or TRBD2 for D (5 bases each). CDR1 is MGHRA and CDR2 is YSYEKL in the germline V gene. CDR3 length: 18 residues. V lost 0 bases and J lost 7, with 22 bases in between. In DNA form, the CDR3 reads TGCGCCAGCAGCCAAGATCCGAGGAAGCCGGGGCAGGAGAATGAGCAGTTCTTC. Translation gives CASSQDPRKPGQENEQFF.

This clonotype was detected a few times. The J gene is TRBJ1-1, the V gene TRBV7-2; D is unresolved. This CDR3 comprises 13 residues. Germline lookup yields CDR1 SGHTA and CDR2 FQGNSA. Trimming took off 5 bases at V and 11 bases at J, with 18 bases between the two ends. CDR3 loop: CASSLGPSNPAFF. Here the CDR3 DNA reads TGTGCCAGCAGCCTAGGCCCGAGTAATCCGGCTTTCTTT.

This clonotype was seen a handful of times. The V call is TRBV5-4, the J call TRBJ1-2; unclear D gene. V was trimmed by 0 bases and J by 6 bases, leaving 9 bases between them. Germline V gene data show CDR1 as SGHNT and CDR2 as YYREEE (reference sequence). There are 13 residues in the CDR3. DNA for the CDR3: TGTGCCAGCAGCTTGGTCAGTCGGGATGGCTACACCTTC. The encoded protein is CASSLVSRDGYTF.

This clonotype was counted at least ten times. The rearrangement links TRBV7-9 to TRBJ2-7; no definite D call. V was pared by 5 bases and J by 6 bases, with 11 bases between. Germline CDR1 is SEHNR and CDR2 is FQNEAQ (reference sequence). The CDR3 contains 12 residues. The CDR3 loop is CASSLWYGEQYV. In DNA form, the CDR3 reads TGTGCCAGCAGCCTCTGGTACGGCGAGCAGTACGTC.

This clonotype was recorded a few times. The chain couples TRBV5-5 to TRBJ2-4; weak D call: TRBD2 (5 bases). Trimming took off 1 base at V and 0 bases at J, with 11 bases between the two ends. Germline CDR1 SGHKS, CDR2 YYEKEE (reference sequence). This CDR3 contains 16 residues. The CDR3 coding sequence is TGTGCCAGCAGCTTGTCGGGGAGCCTAGCCAAAAACATTCAGTACTTC. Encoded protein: CASSLSGSLAKNIQYF. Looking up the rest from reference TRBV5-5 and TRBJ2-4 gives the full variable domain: DAGVTQSPTHLIKTRGQQVTLRCSPISGHKSVSWYQQVLGQGPQFIFQYYEKEERGRGNFPDRFSARQFPNYSSELNVNALLLGDSALYLCASSLSGSLAKNIQYFGAGTRLSVL.

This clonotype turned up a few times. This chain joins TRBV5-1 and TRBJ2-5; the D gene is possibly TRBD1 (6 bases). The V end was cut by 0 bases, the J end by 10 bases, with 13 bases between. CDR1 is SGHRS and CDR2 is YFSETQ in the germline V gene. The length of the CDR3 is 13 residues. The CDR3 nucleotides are TGCGCCAGCAGCTTGGCCTCAGGGGTGGACCAGTACTTC. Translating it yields CASSLASGVDQYF.

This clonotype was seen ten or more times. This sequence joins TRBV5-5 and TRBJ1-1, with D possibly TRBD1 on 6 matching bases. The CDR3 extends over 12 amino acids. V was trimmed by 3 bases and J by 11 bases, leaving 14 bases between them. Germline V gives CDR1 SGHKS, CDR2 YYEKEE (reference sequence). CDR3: CASSSLPDRAFF. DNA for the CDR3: TGTGCCAGCAGCTCACTTCCAGACAGGGCTTTCTTT.

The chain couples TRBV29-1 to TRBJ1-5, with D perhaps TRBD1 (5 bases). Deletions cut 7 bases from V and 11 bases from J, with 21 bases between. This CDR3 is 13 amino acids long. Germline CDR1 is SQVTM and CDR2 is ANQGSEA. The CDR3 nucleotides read TGCAGCGAGCGGGTACAGGCCCTTCGTTCCCAGCATTTT. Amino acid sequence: CSERVQALRSQHF.

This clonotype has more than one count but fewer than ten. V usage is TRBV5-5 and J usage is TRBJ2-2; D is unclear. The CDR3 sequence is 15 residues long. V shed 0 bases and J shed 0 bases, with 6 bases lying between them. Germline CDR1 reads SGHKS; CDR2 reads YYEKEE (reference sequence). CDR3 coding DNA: TGTGCCAGCAGCTTGGGGCACGCGAACACCGGGGAGCTGTTTTTT. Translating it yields CASSLGHANTGELFF.

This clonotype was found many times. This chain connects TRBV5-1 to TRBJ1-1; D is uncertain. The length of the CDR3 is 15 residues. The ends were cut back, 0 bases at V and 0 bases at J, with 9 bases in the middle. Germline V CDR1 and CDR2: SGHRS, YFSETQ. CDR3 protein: CASSLEAAMNTEAFF. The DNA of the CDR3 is TGCGCCAGCAGCTTGGAAGCAGCGATGAACACTGAAGCTTTCTTT.

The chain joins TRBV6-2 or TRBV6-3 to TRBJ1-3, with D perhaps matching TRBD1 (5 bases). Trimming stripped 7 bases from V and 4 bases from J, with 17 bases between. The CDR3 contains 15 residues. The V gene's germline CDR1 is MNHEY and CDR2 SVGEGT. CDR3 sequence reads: CASTSFRDSGNTIYF. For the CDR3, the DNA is TGTGCCAGCACCTCCTTCCGGGACTCGGGAAACACCATATATTTT.

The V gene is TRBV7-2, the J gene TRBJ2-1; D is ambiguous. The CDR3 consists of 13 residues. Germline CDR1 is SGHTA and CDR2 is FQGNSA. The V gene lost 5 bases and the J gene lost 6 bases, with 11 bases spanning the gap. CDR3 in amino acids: CASSLIRSNEQFF. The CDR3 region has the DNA TGTGCCAGCAGCCTCATTAGAAGCAATGAGCAGTTCTTC.

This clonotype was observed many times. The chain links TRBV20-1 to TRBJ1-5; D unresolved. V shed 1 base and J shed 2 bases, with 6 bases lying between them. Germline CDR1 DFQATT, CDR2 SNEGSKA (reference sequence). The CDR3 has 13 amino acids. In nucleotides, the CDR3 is TGCAGTGCTAGAGGCCAGGGCAATCAGCCCCAGCATTTT. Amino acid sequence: CSARGQGNQPQHF.

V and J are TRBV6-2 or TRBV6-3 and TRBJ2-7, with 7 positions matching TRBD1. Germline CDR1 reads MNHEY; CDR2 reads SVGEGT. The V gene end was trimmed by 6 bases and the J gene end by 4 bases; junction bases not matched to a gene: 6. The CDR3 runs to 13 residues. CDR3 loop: CASREQGIYEQYV. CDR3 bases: TGTGCCAGCAGGGAACAGGGGATATACGAGCAGTACGTC.

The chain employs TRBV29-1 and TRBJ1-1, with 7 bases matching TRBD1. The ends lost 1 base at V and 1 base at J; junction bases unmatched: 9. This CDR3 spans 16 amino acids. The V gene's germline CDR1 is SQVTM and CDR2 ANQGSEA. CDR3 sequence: CSVEVGGPLENTEAFF. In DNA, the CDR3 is TGCAGCGTTGAAGTAGGGGGCCCACTGGAGAACACTGAAGCTTTCTTT.

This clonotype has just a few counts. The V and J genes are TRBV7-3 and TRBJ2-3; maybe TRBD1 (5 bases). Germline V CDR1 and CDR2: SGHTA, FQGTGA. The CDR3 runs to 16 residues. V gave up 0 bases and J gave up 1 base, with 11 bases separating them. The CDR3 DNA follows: TGTGCCAGCAGCTTAACCACCTTAGGGGGCACAGATACGCAGTATTTT. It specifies CASSLTTLGGTDTQYF.

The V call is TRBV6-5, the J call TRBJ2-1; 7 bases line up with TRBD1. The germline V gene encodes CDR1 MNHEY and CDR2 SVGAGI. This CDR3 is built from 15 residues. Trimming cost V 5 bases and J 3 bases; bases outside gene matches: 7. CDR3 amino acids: CASSISGGSYNEQFF. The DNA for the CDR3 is TGTGCCAGCAGTATCTCAGGGGGTAGCTACAATGAGCAGTTCTTC.

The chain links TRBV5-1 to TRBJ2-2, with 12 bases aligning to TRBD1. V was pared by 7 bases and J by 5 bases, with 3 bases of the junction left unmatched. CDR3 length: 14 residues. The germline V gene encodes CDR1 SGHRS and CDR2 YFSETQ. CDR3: CASGGQGATGELFF. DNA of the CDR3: TGCGCCAGCGGGGGACAGGGGGCGACCGGGGAGCTGTTTTTT.

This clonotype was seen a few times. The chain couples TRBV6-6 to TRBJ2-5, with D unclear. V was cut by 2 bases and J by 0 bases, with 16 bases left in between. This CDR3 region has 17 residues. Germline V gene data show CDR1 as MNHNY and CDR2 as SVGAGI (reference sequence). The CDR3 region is CASSYHTIEVNQETQYF. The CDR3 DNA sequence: TGTGCCAGCAGTTACCACACGATCGAAGTAAACCAAGAGACCCAGTACTTC.

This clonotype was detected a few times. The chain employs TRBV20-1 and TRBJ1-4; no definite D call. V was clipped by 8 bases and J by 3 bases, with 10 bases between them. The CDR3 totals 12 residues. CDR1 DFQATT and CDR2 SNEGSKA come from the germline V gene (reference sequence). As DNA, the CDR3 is TGCAGTACCGACGGGGCTAATGAAAAACTGTTTTTT. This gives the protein CSTDGANEKLFF.

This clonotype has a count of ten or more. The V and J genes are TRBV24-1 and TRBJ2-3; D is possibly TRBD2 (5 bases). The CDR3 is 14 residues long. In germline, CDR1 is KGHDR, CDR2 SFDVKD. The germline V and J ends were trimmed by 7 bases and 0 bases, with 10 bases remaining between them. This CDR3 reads CATRGVDSTDTQYF. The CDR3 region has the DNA TGTGCCACCAGGGGAGTCGACAGCACAGATACGCAGTATTTT.

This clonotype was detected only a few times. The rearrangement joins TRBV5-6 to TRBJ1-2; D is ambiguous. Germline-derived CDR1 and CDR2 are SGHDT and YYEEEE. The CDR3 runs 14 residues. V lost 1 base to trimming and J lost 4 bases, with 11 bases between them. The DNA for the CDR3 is TGTGCCAGCAGCTTGAATGTGGGTGGCTATGGCTACACCTTC. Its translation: CASSLNVGGYGYTF. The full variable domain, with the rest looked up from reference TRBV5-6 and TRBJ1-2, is DAGVTQSPTHLIKTRGQQVTLRCSPKSGHDTVSWYQQALGQGPQFIFQYYEEEERQRGNFPDRFSGHQFPNYSSELNVNALLLGDSALYLCASSLNVGGYGYTFGSGTRLTVV.

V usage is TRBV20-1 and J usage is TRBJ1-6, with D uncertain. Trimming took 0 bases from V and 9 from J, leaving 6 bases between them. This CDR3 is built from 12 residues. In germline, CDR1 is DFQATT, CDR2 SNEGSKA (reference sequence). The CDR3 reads CSAREGFSPLHF. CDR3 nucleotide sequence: TGCAGTGCTAGAGAGGGTTTTTCACCCCTCCACTTT.

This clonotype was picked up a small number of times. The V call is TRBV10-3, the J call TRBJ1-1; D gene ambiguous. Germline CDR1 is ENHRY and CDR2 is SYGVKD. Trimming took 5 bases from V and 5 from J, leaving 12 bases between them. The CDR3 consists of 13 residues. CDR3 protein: CAISSRYITEAFF. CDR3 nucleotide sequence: TGTGCCATCAGTTCCCGGTACATTACTGAAGCTTTCTTT.

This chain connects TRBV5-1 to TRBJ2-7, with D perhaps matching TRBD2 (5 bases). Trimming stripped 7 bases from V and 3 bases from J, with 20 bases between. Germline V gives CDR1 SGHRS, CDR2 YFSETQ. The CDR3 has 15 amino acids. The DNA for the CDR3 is TGCGCCAGCTTCATGGACCCGGGATTATTCTACGAGCAGTACTTC. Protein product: CASFMDPGLFYEQYF.

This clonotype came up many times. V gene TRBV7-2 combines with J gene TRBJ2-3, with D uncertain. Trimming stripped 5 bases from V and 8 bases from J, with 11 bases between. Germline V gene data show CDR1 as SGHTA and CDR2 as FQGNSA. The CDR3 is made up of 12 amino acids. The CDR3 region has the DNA TGTGCCAGCAGCCTACAGTTGGGTACGCAGTATTTT. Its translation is CASSLQLGTQYF.

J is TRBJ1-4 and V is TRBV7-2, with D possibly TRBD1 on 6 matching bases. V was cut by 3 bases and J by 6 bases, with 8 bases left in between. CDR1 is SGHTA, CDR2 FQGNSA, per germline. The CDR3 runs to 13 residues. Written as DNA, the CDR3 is TGTGCCAGCAGCTTGAACAGGGATGAAAAACTGTTTTTT. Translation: CASSLNRDEKLFF.

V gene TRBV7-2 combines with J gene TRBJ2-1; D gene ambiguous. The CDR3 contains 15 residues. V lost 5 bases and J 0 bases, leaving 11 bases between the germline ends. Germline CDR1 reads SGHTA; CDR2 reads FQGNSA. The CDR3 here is CASSEGINSYNEQFF. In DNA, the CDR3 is TGTGCCAGCAGCGAAGGGATCAACTCCTACAATGAGCAGTTCTTC.

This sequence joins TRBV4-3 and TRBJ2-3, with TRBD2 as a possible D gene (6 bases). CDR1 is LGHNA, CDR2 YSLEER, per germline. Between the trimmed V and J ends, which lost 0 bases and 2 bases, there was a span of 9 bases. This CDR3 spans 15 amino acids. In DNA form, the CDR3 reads TGCGCCAGCAGCCAAGAACTAGCCAACACAGATACGCAGTATTTT. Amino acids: CASSQELANTDTQYF.